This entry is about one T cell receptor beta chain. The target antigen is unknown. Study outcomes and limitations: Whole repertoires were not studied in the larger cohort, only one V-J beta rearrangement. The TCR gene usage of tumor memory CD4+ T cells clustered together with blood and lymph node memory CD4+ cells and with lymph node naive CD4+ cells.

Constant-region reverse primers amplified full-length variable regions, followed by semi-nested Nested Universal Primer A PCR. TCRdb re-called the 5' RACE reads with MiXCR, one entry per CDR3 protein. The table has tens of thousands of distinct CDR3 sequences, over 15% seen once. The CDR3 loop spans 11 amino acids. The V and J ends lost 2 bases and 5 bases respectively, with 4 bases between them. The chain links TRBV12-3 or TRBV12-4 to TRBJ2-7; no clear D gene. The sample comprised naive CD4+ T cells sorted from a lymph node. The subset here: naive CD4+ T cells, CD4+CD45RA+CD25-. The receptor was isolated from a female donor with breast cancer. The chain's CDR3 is CASSLTHEQYF. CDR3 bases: TGTGCCAGCAGTTTAACCCACGAGCAGTACTTC.